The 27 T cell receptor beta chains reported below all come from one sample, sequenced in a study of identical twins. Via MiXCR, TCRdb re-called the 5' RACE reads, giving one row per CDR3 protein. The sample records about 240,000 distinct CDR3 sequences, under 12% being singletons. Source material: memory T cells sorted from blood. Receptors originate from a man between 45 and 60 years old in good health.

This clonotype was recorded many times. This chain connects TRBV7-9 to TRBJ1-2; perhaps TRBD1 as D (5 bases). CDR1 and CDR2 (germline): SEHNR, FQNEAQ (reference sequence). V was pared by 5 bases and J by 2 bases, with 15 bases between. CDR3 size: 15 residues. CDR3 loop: CASSEHGTVNYGYTF. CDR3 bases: TGTGCCAGCAGCGAACACGGGACTGTGAACTATGGCTACACCTTC.

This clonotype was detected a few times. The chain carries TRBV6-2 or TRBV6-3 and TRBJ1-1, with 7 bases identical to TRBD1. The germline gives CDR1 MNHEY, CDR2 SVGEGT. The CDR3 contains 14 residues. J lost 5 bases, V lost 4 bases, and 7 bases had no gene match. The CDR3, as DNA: TGTGCCAGCAGTTTACAGGGGATCGGGACTGAAGCTTTCTTT. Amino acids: CASSLQGIGTEAFF.

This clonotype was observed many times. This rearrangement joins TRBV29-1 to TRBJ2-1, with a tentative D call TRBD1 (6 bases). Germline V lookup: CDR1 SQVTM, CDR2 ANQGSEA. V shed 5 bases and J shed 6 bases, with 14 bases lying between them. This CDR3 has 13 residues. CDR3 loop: CSVRTAMGNEQFF. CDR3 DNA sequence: TGCAGCGTTCGGACAGCAATGGGCAATGAGCAGTTCTTC.

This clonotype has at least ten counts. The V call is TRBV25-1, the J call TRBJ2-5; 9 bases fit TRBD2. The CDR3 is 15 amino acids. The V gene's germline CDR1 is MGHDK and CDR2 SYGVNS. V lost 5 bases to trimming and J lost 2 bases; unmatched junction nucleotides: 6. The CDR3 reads CASSPTSGPQETQYF. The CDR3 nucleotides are TGTGCCAGCAGTCCGACTAGCGGCCCTCAAGAGACCCAGTACTTC. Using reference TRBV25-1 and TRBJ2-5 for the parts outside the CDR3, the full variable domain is EADIYQTPRYLVIGTGKKITLECSQTMGHDKMYWYQQDPGMELHLIHYSYGVNSTEKGDLSSESTVSRIRTEHFPLTLESARPSHTSQYLCASSPTSGPQETQYFGPGTRLLVL.

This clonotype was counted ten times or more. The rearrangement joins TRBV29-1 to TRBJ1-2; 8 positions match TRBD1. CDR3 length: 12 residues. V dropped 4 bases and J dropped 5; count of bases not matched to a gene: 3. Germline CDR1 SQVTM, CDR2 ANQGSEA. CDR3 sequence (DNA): TGCAGCGTTGGAGGACAGGGTTATGGCTACACCTTC. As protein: CSVGGQGYGYTF.

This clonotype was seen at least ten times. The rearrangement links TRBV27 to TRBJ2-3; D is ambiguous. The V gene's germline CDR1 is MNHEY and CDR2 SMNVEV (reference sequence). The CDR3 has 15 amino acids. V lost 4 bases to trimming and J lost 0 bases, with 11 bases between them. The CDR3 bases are TGTGCCAGCAGTTCCCATCGTTATAGCACAGATACGCAGTATTTT. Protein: CASSSHRYSTDTQYF.

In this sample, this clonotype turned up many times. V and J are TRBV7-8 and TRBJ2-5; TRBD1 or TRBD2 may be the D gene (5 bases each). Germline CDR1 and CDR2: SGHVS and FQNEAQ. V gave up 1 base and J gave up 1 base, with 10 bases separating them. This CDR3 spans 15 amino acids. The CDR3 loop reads CASSLVGGLQETQYF. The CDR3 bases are TGTGCCAGCAGCTTAGTTGGGGGTCTCCAAGAGACCCAGTACTTC.

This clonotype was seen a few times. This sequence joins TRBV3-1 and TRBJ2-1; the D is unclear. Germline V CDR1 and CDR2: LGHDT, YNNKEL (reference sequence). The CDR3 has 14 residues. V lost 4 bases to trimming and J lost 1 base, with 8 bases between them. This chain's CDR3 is CASSPSVSYNEQFF. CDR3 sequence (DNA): TGTGCCAGCAGCCCATCGGTATCCTACAATGAGCAGTTCTTC.

The CDR3 DNA reads TGTGCCAGCACCCGGGATTACTCTGGAAACACCATATATTTT. Translating it yields CASTRDYSGNTIYF. The chain combines TRBV12-3 or TRBV12-4 with TRBJ1-3, with unresolved D. V lost 7 bases to trimming and J lost 0 bases, with 10 bases between them. The CDR3 contains 14 residues.

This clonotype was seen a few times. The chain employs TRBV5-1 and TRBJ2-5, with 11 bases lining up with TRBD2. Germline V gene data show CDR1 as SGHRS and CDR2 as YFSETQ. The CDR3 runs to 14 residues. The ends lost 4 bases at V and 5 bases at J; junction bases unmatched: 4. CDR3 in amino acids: CASSPSGRRETQYF. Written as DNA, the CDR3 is TGCGCCAGCAGCCCTAGCGGGAGGCGGGAGACCCAGTACTTC.

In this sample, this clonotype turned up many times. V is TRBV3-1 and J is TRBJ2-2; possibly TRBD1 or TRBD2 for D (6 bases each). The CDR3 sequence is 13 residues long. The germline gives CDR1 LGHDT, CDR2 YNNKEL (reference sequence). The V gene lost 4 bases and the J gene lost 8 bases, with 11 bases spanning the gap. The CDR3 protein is CASSPRGPGELFF. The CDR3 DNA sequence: TGTGCCAGCAGCCCCCGGGGGCCGGGGGAGCTGTTTTTT.

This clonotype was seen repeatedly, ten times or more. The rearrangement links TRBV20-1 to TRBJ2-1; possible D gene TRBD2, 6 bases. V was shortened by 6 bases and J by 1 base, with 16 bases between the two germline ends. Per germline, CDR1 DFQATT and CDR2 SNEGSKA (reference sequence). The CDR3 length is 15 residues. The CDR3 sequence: CSASPRTMSYNEQFF. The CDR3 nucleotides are TGCAGTGCCAGTCCGAGGACTATGTCCTACAATGAGCAGTTCTTC.

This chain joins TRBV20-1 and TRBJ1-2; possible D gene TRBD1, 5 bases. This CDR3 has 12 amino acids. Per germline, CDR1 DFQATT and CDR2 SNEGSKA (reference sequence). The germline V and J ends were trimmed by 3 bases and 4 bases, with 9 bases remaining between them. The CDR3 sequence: CSASKGTYGYTF. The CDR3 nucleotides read TGCAGTGCTAGTAAGGGGACCTATGGCTACACCTTC.

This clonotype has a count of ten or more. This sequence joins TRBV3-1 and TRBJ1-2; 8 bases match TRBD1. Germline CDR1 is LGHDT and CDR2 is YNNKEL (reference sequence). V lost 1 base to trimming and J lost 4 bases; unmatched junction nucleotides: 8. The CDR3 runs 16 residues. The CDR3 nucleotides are TGTGCCAGCAGCCAAGTAGGACAGGGACCTATCTATGGCTACACCTTC. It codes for CASSQVGQGPIYGYTF. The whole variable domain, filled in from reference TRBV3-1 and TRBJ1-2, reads DTAVSQTPKYLVTQMGNDKSIKCEQNLGHDTMYWYKQDSKKFLKIMFSYNNKELIINETVPNRFSPKSPDKAHLNLHINSLELGDSAVYFCASSQVGQGPIYGYTFGSGTRLTVV.

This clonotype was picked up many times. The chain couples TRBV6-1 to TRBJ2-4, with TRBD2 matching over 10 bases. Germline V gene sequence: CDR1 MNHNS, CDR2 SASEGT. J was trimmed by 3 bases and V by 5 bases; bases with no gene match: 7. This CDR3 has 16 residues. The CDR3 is CASSPGLADIKNIQYF. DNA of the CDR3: TGTGCCAGCAGTCCAGGACTAGCGGACATCAAAAACATTCAGTACTTC.

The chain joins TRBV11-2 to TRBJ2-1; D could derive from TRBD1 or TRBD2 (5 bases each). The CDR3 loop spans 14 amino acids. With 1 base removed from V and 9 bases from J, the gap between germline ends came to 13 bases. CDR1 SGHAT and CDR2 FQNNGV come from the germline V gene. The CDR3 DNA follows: TGTGCCAGCAGCTTAGGTGGGACCCCGAGTGAGCAGTTCTTC. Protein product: CASSLGGTPSEQFF.

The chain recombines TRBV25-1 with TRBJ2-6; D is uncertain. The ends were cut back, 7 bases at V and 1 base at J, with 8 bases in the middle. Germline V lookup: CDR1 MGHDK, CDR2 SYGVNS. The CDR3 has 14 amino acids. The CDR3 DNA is TGTGCCAGCACCGGAAGATCTGGGGCCAACGTCCTGACTTTC. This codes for CASTGRSGANVLTF. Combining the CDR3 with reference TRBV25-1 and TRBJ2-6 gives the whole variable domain EADIYQTPRYLVIGTGKKITLECSQTMGHDKMYWYQQDPGMELHLIHYSYGVNSTEKGDLSSESTVSRIRTEHFPLTLESARPSHTSQYLCASTGRSGANVLTFGAGSRLTVL.

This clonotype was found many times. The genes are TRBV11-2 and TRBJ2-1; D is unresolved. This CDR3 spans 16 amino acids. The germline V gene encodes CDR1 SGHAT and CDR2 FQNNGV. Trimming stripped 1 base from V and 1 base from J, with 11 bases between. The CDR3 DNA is TGTGCCAGCAGCTTAGTATCGAACCCGTCCTACAATGAGCAGTTCTTC. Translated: CASSLVSNPSYNEQFF.

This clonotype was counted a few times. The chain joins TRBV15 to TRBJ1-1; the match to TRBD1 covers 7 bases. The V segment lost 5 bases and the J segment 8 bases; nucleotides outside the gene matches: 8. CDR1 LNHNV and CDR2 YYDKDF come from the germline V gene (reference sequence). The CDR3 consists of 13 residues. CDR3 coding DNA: TGTGCCACCAGCCGGGACAGCCTTGGAGAAGCTTTCTTT. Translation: CATSRDSLGEAFF.

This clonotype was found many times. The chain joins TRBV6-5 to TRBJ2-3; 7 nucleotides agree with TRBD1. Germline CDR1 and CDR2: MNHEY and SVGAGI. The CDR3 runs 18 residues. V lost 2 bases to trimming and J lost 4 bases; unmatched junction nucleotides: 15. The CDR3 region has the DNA TGTGCCAGCAGTTACACCCCGGGCAGGGGGAAAAATTCAGATACGCAGTATTTT. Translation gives CASSYTPGRGKNSDTQYF.

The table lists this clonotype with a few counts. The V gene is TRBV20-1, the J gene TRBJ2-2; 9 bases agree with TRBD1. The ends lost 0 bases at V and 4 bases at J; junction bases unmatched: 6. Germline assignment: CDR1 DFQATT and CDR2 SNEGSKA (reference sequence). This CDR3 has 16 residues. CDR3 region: CSARDGDRAGTGELFF. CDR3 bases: TGCAGTGCTAGAGATGGGGACAGGGCAGGCACCGGGGAGCTGTTTTTT.

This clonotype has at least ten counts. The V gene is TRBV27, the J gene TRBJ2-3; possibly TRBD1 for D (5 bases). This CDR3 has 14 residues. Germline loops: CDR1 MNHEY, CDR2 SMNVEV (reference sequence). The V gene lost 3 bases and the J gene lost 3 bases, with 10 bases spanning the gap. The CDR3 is CASSLIRATDTQYF. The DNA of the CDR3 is TGTGCCAGCAGTTTGATCAGGGCGACAGATACGCAGTATTTT.

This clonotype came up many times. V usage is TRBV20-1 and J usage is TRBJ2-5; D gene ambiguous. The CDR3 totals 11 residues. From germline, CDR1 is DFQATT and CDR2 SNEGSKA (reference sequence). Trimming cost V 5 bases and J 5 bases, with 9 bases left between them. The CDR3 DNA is TGCAGTGCTGAAATCCTGGAGACCCAGTACTTC. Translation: CSAEILETQYF.

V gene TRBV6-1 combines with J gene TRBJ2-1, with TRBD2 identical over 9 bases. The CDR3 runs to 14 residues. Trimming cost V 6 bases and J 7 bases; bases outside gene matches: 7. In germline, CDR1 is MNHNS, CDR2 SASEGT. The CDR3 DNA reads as TGTGCCAGCAGCTGGGGACTAGCCGCAAATGAGCAGTTCTTC. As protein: CASSWGLAANEQFF.

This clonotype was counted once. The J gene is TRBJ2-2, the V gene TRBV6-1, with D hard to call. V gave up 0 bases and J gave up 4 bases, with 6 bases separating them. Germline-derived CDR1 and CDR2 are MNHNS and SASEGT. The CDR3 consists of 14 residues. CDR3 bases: TGTGCCAGCAGTGAAGCACGCCGCACCGGGGAGCTGTTTTTT. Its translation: CASSEARRTGELFF.

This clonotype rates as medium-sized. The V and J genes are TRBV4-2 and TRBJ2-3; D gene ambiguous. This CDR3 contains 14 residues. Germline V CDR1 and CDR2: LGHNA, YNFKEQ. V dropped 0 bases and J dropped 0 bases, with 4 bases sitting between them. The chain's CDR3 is CASSQDGSTDTQYF. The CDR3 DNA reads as TGTGCCAGCAGCCAAGATGGAAGCACAGATACGCAGTATTTT.

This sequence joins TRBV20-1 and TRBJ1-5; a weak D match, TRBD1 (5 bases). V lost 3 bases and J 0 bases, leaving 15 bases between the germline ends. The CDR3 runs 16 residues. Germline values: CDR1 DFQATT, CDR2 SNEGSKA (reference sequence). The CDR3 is CSAREEDSDSNQPQHF. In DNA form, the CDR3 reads TGCAGTGCTAGGGAAGAAGACAGCGATAGCAATCAGCCCCAGCATTTT.